These 25 T cell receptor beta chains share one sample of origin, sequenced in a study of blood T cell repertoires in COVID-19. TCRdb's copy holds only in-frame clones and misses some; the assay was immunoSEQ multiplex PCR. The sample contains fewer than 250,000 clones, about 84% of which appear only once. Sequencing was done on a sample of PBMCs or T cells enriched from blood (not recorded which). All receptors come from a woman in her thirties or forties with acute COVID-19.

The chain recombines TRBV12-3 or TRBV12-4 with TRBJ1-1, with 8 bases fitting TRBD1. The CDR3 runs to 13 residues. The ends lost 3 bases at V and 8 bases at J; junction bases unmatched: 5. The CDR3 sequence: CASSFHGQGEAFF. Here the CDR3 DNA reads TGTGCCAGCAGTTTCCACGGACAGGGCGAAGCTTTCTTT.

This clone was seen only a few times. This rearrangement joins TRBV3-1 (or the pseudogene TRBV3-2) to TRBJ2-2; D is possibly TRBD1 (5 bases). The V and J ends lost 8 bases and 0 bases respectively, with 13 bases between them. The CDR3 totals 15 residues. In germline, CDR1 is LGHDT, CDR2 YNNKEL (reference sequence). For the CDR3, the DNA is TGTGCCAGCTCCAGAAGGGGTTCGAACACCGGGGAGCTGTTTTTT. Its protein product is CASSRRGSNTGELFF.

A single count supports this clone. The V call is TRBV6-5, the J call TRBJ1-2; 10 nucleotides line up with TRBD1. The CDR3 runs 14 residues. Germline CDR1 and CDR2: MNHEY and SVGAGI. Trimming removed 6 bases from V and 5 bases from J; junction bases left unmatched: 6. The CDR3, as DNA: TGTGCCAGCAGCCGGGACAGGGGAGGGTATGGCTACACCTTC. Translation: CASSRDRGGYGYTF.

The chain carries TRBV3-1 (or the pseudogene TRBV3-2) and TRBJ2-7; 10 bases match TRBD1. V dropped 1 base and J dropped 7; count of bases not matched to a gene: 10. The CDR3 length is 16 residues. In germline, CDR1 is LGHDT, CDR2 YNNKEL (reference sequence). CDR3 sequence (DNA): TGTGCCAGCAGCCAAGGCGCCGGGACAGGGGCGTATGAGCAGTACTTC. It specifies CASSQGAGTGAYEQYF.

The chain combines TRBV2 with TRBJ2-1; 8 bases are shared with TRBD2. The germline gives CDR1 SNHLY, CDR2 FYNNEI. This CDR3 spans 14 amino acids. With 8 bases clipped from V and 4 bases from J, the junction kept 7 bases outside the gene matches. DNA of the CDR3: TGTGCCAGCGGGGATTCTAGCGGGTACAATGAGCAGTTCTTC. Translated, it gives CASGDSSGYNEQFF.

The rearrangement uses TRBV5-6 and TRBJ2-3, with TRBD1 matching over 9 bases. V dropped 2 bases and J dropped 2; count of bases not matched to a gene: 6. This CDR3 is 16 amino acids long. The germline CDR1 and CDR2 sequences are SGHDT and YYEEEE. This CDR3 is CASSFRDRALTDTQYF. CDR3 nucleotides: TGTGCCAGCAGCTTCCGGGACAGGGCCCTCACAGATACGCAGTATTTT. Full variable domain (remainder filled in from reference TRBV5-6 and TRBJ2-3): DAGVTQSPTHLIKTRGQQVTLRCSPKSGHDTVSWYQQALGQGPQFIFQYYEEEERQRGNFPDRFSGHQFPNYSSELNVNALLLGDSALYLCASSFRDRALTDTQYFGPGTRLTVL.

The chain is built from TRBV19 and TRBJ1-2; 10 positions match TRBD1. The germline CDR1 and CDR2 sequences are LNHDA and SQIVND (reference sequence). The CDR3 runs 15 residues. V was clipped by 2 bases and J by 2 bases; unmatched bases: 2. The CDR3 bases are TGTGCCAGTAGTATACGGGACAGGGGAAACTATGGCTACACCTTC. Protein: CASSIRDRGNYGYTF.

The chain links TRBV28 to TRBJ1-2; 8 bases fit TRBD1. There are 13 residues in the CDR3. Germline V lookup: CDR1 MDHEN, CDR2 SYDVKM. V lost 7 bases and J lost 8; bases outside the gene matches: 9. The CDR3 loop is CASIRTGLGGYTF. CDR3 nucleotides: TGTGCCAGCATCCGGACAGGGCTGGGGGGCTACACCTTC.

The rearrangement joins TRBV2 to TRBJ2-5, with TRBD2 matching over 14 bases. Germline V lookup: CDR1 SNHLY, CDR2 FYNNEI. CDR3 length: 18 amino acids. After removal of 6 bases from V and 5 bases from J, the junction contained 14 bases not matched to a gene. The CDR3 is CASSQRLAGGSHTETQYF. CDR3 in DNA: TGTGCCAGCAGCCAACGACTAGCGGGGGGGTCCCACACGGAGACCCAGTACTTC. The whole variable domain, filled in from reference TRBV2 and TRBJ2-5, reads EPEVTQTPSHQVTQMGQEVILRCVPISNHLYFYWYRQILGQKVEFLVSFYNNEISEKSEIFDDQFSVERPDGSNFTLKIRSTKLEDSAMYFCASSQRLAGGSHTETQYFGPGTRLLVL.

V usage is TRBV5-6 and J usage is TRBJ2-7, with 7 nucleotides matching TRBD2. Germline lookup yields CDR1 SGHDT and CDR2 YYEEEE. The V and J ends lost 1 base and 4 bases, in that order; junction bases with no gene match: 5. The CDR3 length is 14 residues. The CDR3 reads CASSLRTRAYEQYF. The CDR3, as DNA: TGTGCCAGCAGCTTGCGGACTAGAGCATACGAGCAGTACTTC.

The genes are TRBV5-5 and TRBJ1-4; the D gene is possibly TRBD1 (6 bases). Trimming removed 3 bases at V and 2 bases at J, with 11 bases between. The CDR3 has 15 amino acids. CDR1 SGHKS and CDR2 YYEKEE come from the germline V gene (reference sequence). The CDR3 nucleotides read TGTGCCAGCAGCTCCGCAGGGGAGACTAATGAAAAACTGTTTTTT. As protein: CASSSAGETNEKLFF. Full variable domain (rest looked up from reference TRBV5-5 and TRBJ1-4): DAGVTQSPTHLIKTRGQQVTLRCSPISGHKSVSWYQQVLGQGPQFIFQYYEKEERGRGNFPDRFSARQFPNYSSELNVNALLLGDSALYLCASSSAGETNEKLFFGSGTQLSVL.

The rearrangement joins TRBV28 to TRBJ1-4; unclear D gene. The CDR3 spans 14 residues. In germline, CDR1 is MDHEN, CDR2 SYDVKM. V lost 3 bases, J lost 7 bases, and 12 bases lay in between. In nucleotides, the CDR3 is TGTGCCAGCAGTTTCGGCGGGGTTGGTGAAAAACTGTTTTTT. It yields the protein CASSFGGVGEKLFF.

This clone appeared a few times. V and J are TRBV11-2 and TRBJ1-3, with TRBD1 matching 7 bases. This CDR3 is 14 amino acids long. The V and J ends lost 2 bases and 3 bases, in that order; junction bases with no gene match: 1. Germline lookup yields CDR1 SGHAT and CDR2 FQNNGV. The CDR3 region has the DNA TGTGCCAGCAGCTTACCAGGGGGTGGAAACACCATATATTTT. As protein: CASSLPGGGNTIYF.

The genes are TRBV3-1 (or the pseudogene TRBV3-2) and TRBJ1-1, with no clear D. This CDR3 is 13 amino acids long. Per germline, CDR1 LGHDT and CDR2 YNNKEL (reference sequence). Trimming stripped 7 bases from V and 4 bases from J, with 13 bases between. The CDR3 nucleotides read TGTGCCAGCATCGCGCGGGGAGGCACTGAAGCTTTCTTT. Translation: CASIARGGTEAFF.

The V gene is TRBV5-4, the J gene TRBJ1-1; no definite D call. CDR1 is SGHNT, CDR2 YYREEE, per germline (reference sequence). This CDR3 spans 13 amino acids. V lost 4 bases to trimming and J lost 2 bases, with 9 bases between them. CDR3 loop: CASSLSVNTEAFF. For the CDR3, the DNA is TGTGCCAGCAGCCTCTCGGTTAACACTGAAGCTTTCTTT. The full variable domain, rest sourced from reference TRBV5-4 and TRBJ1-1, is ETGVTQSPTHLIKTRGQQVTLRCSSQSGHNTVSWYQQALGQGPQFIFQYYREEENGRGNFPPRFSGLQFPNYSSELNVNALELDDSALYLCASSLSVNTEAFFGQGTRLTVV.

This clone has only one observation. V gene TRBV6-2 or TRBV6-3 combines with J gene TRBJ2-4; D perhaps matches TRBD2 (6 bases). Trimming pared 0 bases from V and 0 bases from J, leaving 12 bases between. Germline CDR1 MNHEY, CDR2 SVGEGT. The CDR3 length is 17 residues. CDR3 residues: CASSYSIGGVAKNIQYF. The CDR3 nucleotides are TGTGCCAGCAGTTACTCGATCGGGGGAGTAGCCAAAAACATTCAGTACTTC.

The chain joins TRBV10-3 to TRBJ2-1, with 10 bases matching TRBD2. The CDR3 runs 14 residues. The junction had 5 bases not matched to a gene; V was cut back by 6 bases and J by 6 bases. CDR1 and CDR2 (germline): ENHRY, SYGVKD. CDR3: CAISVAGGVNEQFF. The CDR3 DNA reads TGTGCCATCAGCGTAGCGGGAGGAGTCAATGAGCAGTTCTTC.

The gene calls are TRBV27 and TRBJ2-7; 10 nucleotides align to TRBD2. Germline V lookup: CDR1 MNHEY, CDR2 SMNVEV (reference sequence). The CDR3 covers 15 residues. The trim removed 6 bases at V and 2 bases at J, leaving 7 bases unmatched. For the CDR3, the DNA is TGTGCCAGCAGGCTACAACTAGCGGGACCCTACGAGCAGTACTTC. It is translated as CASRLQLAGPYEQYF.

J is TRBJ2-7 and V is TRBV30, with 10 bases that match TRBD1. The V and J ends lost 0 bases and 3 bases, in that order; junction bases with no gene match: 5. CDR1 and CDR2 from the germline V gene are GTSNPN and SVGIG (reference sequence). This CDR3 is built from 15 residues. The CDR3: CAWSVQGTGVYEQYF. CDR3 coding DNA: TGTGCCTGGAGTGTACAGGGGACAGGGGTCTACGAGCAGTACTTC.

The chain uses TRBV5-4 and TRBJ1-1; weak D call: TRBD1 (6 bases). Germline V lookup: CDR1 SGHNT, CDR2 YYREEE (reference sequence). V was trimmed by 1 base and J by 5 bases, leaving 6 bases between them. The CDR3 length is 12 residues. Written as DNA, the CDR3 is TGTGCCAGCAGCTTGCAGGGGACTGAAGCTTTCTTT. It is translated as CASSLQGTEAFF.

The chain joins TRBV3-1 (or the pseudogene TRBV3-2) to TRBJ1-1; D is unclear. CDR1 LGHDT and CDR2 YNNKEL come from the germline V gene (reference sequence). This CDR3 has 13 residues. Trimming pared 1 base from V and 8 bases from J, leaving 11 bases between. The CDR3 loop is CASSQVTPTEAFF. CDR3 coding DNA: TGTGCCAGCAGCCAAGTAACCCCGACAGAAGCTTTCTTT.

V usage is TRBV19 and J usage is TRBJ2-3; 9 bases match TRBD1. CDR3 length equals 17 residues. Germline V gene lookup returns CDR1 LNHDA and CDR2 SQIVND (reference sequence). Trimming took 5 bases from V and 1 from J; bases not matched to a gene: 10. CDR3 DNA: TGTGCCAGTAGTCCTCAGCTAGGACAGGGGCGCACAGATACGCAGTATTTT. This encodes CASSPQLGQGRTDTQYF. The whole variable domain, filled in from reference TRBV19 and TRBJ2-3, reads DGGITQSPKYLFRKEGQNVTLSCEQNLNHDAMYWYRQDPGQGLRLIYYSQIVNDFQKGDIAEGYSVSREKKESFPLTVTSAQKNPTAFYLCASSPQLGQGRTDTQYFGPGTRLTVL.

In this sample, this clone turned up a few times. The rearrangement links TRBV6-5 to TRBJ2-2, with a tentative D call TRBD1 (6 bases). V was pared by 7 bases and J by 3 bases, with 15 bases between. Germline V gene sequence: CDR1 MNHEY, CDR2 SVGAGI. CDR3 length: 15 residues. The CDR3 here is CASTQGGGDTGELFF. The CDR3 nucleotides read TGTGCCAGCACCCAAGGTGGGGGCGACACCGGGGAGCTGTTTTTT.

V and J are TRBV11-2 and TRBJ1-6; a weak D match, TRBD1 (5 bases). Germline V CDR1 and CDR2: SGHAT, FQNNGV. The CDR3 spans 14 residues. V shed 1 base and J shed 9 bases, with 10 bases lying between them. The CDR3 sequence is CASSLGQGSSPLHF. CDR3 nucleotides: TGTGCCAGCAGCTTAGGCCAGGGCAGTTCACCCCTCCACTTT.

V and J are TRBV10-3 and TRBJ2-1; 7 positions agree with TRBD1. The CDR3 totals 18 residues. The trim removed 1 base at V and 3 bases at J, leaving 12 bases unmatched. CDR1 is ENHRY and CDR2 is SYGVKD in the germline V gene. The CDR3 protein is CAISELGPGTVNYNEQFF. CDR3 coding DNA: TGTGCCATCAGTGAGTTGGGCCCCGGGACAGTAAACTACAATGAGCAGTTCTTC.